This TCR beta chain was captured in a study of response to subunit inactivated influenza vaccine. Per the germline V gene, CDR1 is SGHRS and CDR2 is YFSETQ. The CDR3 length is 15 residues. V gave up 2 bases and J gave up 6 bases, with 14 bases separating them. TCRdb analysed the RT-PCR reads with MiXCR anew, one entry per CDR3 protein. The sample consists of 200,000 to 250,000 distinct CDR3 sequences, 9% to 15% of them appearing once. Whole-study results and caveats: Authors suggested each seasonal flu vaccination may recruit only limited numbers of new T cells.

This clonotype occurred a few times. Its antigen is currently unknown. This clonotype was sampled from a man in his forties or fifties who received an inactivated influenza vaccine. The chain has TRBV5-1 and TRBJ2-2, with D uncertain. The material sequenced was non-naive T cells sorted from PBMCs, taken around 14 days before vaccination. The CDR3 is CASSFGLGSAGELFF. As DNA, the CDR3 is TGCGCCAGCAGCTTCGGGCTAGGTAGTGCCGGGGAGCTGTTTTTT.